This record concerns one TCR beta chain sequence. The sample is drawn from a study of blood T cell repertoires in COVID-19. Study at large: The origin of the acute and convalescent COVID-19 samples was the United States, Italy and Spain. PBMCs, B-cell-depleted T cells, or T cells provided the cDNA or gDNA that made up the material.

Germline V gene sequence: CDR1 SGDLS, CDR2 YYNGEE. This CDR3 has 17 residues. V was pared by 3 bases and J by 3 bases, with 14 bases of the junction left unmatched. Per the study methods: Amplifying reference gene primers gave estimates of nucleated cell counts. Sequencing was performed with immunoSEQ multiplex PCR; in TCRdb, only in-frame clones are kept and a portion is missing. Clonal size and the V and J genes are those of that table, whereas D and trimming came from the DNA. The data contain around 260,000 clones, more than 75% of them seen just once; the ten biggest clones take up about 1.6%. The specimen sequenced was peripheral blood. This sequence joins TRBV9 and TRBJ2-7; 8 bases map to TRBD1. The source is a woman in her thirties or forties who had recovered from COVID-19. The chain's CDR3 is CASSESGTGAPIYEQYF. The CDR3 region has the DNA TGTGCCAGCAGCGAGTCGGGGACAGGAGCACCCATCTACGAGCAGTACTTC.